The 31 T cell receptor beta chains below come from one sample, sequenced in a study of cytomegalovirus exposure and HLA in healthy donors. Primers included in the PCR were 60 Vbeta and 13 Jbeta primers. Produced via immunoSEQ multiplex PCR; TCRdb's table is partial and in-frame only. The sample consists of approximately 150,000 clones, almost 85% of them appearing once. The sample taken for sequencing was PBMCs. These TCRs come from a girl between 10 and 17 years old in good health and CMV-seropositive.

The V and J genes are TRBV21-1 and TRBJ2-7; whether TRBD1, the table's D call, matches the DNA was not checked. TRBV21-1 has pseudogene status. CDR3 length: 13 residues. CDR3 amino acids: CASRTGERYEQYF. CDR3 DNA sequence: TGTGCCAGCAGGACAGGGGAACGATACGAGCAGTACTTC.

The chain links TRBV7-8 to TRBJ2-3; the D gene is possibly TRBD2 (6 bases). Germline CDR1 SGHVS, CDR2 FQNEAQ. CDR3 length: 16 residues. V dropped 7 bases and J dropped 6 bases, with 23 bases sitting between them. CDR3 bases: TGTGCCAGCAAACTCACCGGGACTTTTACCCAGGATACGCAGTATTTT. This translates into CASKLTGTFTQDTQYF.

CDR3 nucleotide sequence: TGTGCCAGCAGCGCGCTCGGGGGGGACGATTCACCCCTCCACTTT. Translating it yields CASSALGGDDSPLHF. The chain joins TRBV2 to TRBJ1-6; D is perhaps TRBD1 (5 bases). The CDR3 totals 15 residues. The V end was cut by 6 bases, the J end by 8 bases, with 17 bases between. Per germline, CDR1 SNHLY and CDR2 FYNNEI.

The sample holds a few counts of this clone. The gene calls are TRBV7-3 and TRBJ1-1, with a weak D call TRBD1 (5 bases). V was cut by 1 base and J by 3 bases, with 15 bases left in between. This CDR3 has 16 residues. CDR1 SGHTA and CDR2 FQGTGA come from the germline V gene. CDR3 loop: CASSLIPGSGDTEAFF. CDR3 nucleotides: TGTGCCAGCAGCTTAATACCCGGATCGGGGGACACTGAAGCTTTCTTT.

The chain uses TRBV7-6 and TRBJ2-7, with D perhaps matching TRBD2 (5 bases). This CDR3 has 15 residues. The ends were cut back, 1 base at V and 0 bases at J, with 10 bases in the middle. Germline assignment: CDR1 SGHVS and CDR2 FNYEAQ. CDR3 protein: CASSLVRGISYEQYF. In nucleotides, the CDR3 is TGTGCCAGCAGCTTAGTACGGGGAATCTCCTACGAGCAGTACTTC.

The CDR3 DNA reads as TGTGCCAGTAGTATTCTGGAGGGAGGGGACACTGAAGCTTTCTTT. Its protein is CASSILEGGDTEAFF. The chain recombines TRBV19 with TRBJ1-1; TRBD1 is a possible D gene (5 bases). CDR1 and CDR2 from the germline V gene are LNHDA and SQIVND (reference sequence). The V end lost 3 bases, the J end lost 3 bases, and 14 bases lay between the germline ends. The CDR3 consists of 15 residues. Together with reference TRBV19 and TRBJ1-1, the CDR3 gives the full variable domain: DGGITQSPKYLFRKEGQNVTLSCEQNLNHDAMYWYRQDPGQGLRLIYYSQIVNDFQKGDIAEGYSVSREKKESFPLTVTSAQKNPTAFYLCASSILEGGDTEAFFGQGTRLTVV.

The rearrangement joins TRBV5-1 to TRBJ1-1; 9 bases are a match to TRBD1. CDR1 is SGHRS and CDR2 is YFSETQ in the germline V gene. With V trimmed by 4 bases and J by 0 bases, 10 bases remained unmatched. The CDR3 totals 17 residues. The CDR3 sequence: CASSGAGTGYLNTEAFF. CDR3 in DNA: TGCGCCAGCAGCGGCGCCGGGACAGGGTACCTGAACACTGAAGCTTTCTTT.

This chain links TRBV5-1 with TRBJ1-2, with D unclear. CDR1 and CDR2 (germline): SGHRS, YFSETQ. The V and J ends lost 3 bases and 3 bases respectively, with 15 bases between them. This CDR3 region has 15 residues. The CDR3 region is CASSSDQRRDYGYTF. CDR3 coding DNA: TGCGCCAGCAGCTCGGATCAACGGAGGGACTATGGCTACACCTTC.

The chain employs TRBV5-1 and TRBJ1-2; the D is unclear. The CDR3 covers 12 residues. The V gene's germline CDR1 is SGHRS and CDR2 YFSETQ. V lost 4 bases to trimming and J lost 5 bases, with 9 bases between them. CDR3: CASSREFYGYTF. For the CDR3, the DNA is TGCGCCAGCAGCCGGGAATTTTATGGCTACACCTTC.

The chain joins TRBV6-6 to TRBJ1-1, with D possibly being TRBD1 (6 bases). Germline values: CDR1 MNHNY, CDR2 SVGAGI (reference sequence). This CDR3 comprises 13 residues. V lost 5 bases and J 3 bases, leaving 10 bases between the germline ends. The CDR3 nucleotides read TGTGCCAGCAGTCCACAGGGTTACACTGAAGCTTTCTTT. Translated, it gives CASSPQGYTEAFF.

The rearrangement uses TRBV5-4 and TRBJ1-3, with a weak D call TRBD1 (6 bases). Germline loops: CDR1 SGHNT, CDR2 YYREEE (reference sequence). V lost 4 bases to trimming and J lost 4 bases, with 15 bases between them. The CDR3 totals 15 residues. The CDR3 spells CASSPSAGAGNTIYF. In nucleotides, the CDR3 is TGTGCCAGCAGCCCTAGTGCGGGGGCAGGAAACACCATATATTTT.

This clone was detected only a few times. This chain links TRBV11-2 with TRBJ1-1, with TRBD1 identical over 8 bases. Per germline, CDR1 SGHAT and CDR2 FQNNGV. The V gene end was trimmed by 5 bases and the J gene end by 7 bases; junction bases not matched to a gene: 6. The CDR3 loop spans 13 amino acids. The CDR3 DNA sequence: TGTGCCAGCAGCCTCAGGGGGCTGGGTGAAGCTTTCTTT. This gives the protein CASSLRGLGEAFF.

This clone was seen just once. The chain employs TRBV9 and TRBJ2-7; TRBD2 matches at 7 bases. Trimming at V came to 3 bases and at J to 3 bases, leaving 9 bases not matched to a gene. The germline V gene encodes CDR1 SGDLS and CDR2 YYNGEE. CDR3 length equals 15 residues. The CDR3 bases are TGTGCCAGCAGCGGGGGGGGGACTGTAGGCTACGAGCAGTACTTC. It codes for CASSGGGTVGYEQYF.

The chain employs TRBV6-5 and TRBJ2-1; perhaps TRBD1 as D (5 bases). V lost 0 bases and J 7 bases, leaving 7 bases between the germline ends. The germline V gene has CDR1 MNHEY and CDR2 SVGAGI. The CDR3 has 13 amino acids. This chain's CDR3 is CASSYSGANEQFF. CDR3 nucleotides: TGTGCCAGCAGTTACTCTGGGGCGAATGAGCAGTTCTTC.

The chain uses TRBV4-1 and TRBJ1-1; 7 bases match TRBD1. The V gene's germline CDR1 is MGHRA and CDR2 YSYEKL. This CDR3 has 15 residues. Trimming at V came to 3 bases and at J to 1 base, leaving 5 bases not matched to a gene. CDR3 in amino acids: CASSHTQGKNTEAFF. The CDR3 nucleotides read TGCGCCAGCAGCCACACACAGGGGAAGAACACTGAAGCTTTCTTT.

For the CDR3, the DNA is TGTGCCAGCAGCTTTGAGGGGGCGAGAGGGGCTGAAGCTTTCTTT. Translating it yields CASSFEGARGAEAFF. The chain uses TRBV7-6 and TRBJ1-1, with 7 nucleotides matching TRBD1. The CDR3 runs to 15 residues. Germline V lookup: CDR1 SGHVS, CDR2 FNYEAQ. V dropped 3 bases and J dropped 6; count of bases not matched to a gene: 10. The full variable domain, with the rest looked up from reference TRBV7-6 and TRBJ1-1, is GAGVSQSPRYKVTKRGQDVALRCDPISGHVSLYWYRQALGQGPEFLTYFNYEAQQDKSGLPNDRFSAERPEGSISTLTIQRTEQRDSAMYRCASSFEGARGAEAFFGQGTRLTVV.

The V gene is TRBV19, the J gene TRBJ1-5, with D unclear. Per the germline V gene, CDR1 is LNHDA and CDR2 is SQIVND (reference sequence). The CDR3 contains 12 residues. The germline V and J ends were trimmed by 5 bases and 9 bases, with 11 bases remaining between them. Here the CDR3 reads CASSPRSRPQHF. The CDR3 region has the DNA TGTGCCAGTAGTCCCCGGTCCCGGCCCCAGCATTTT.

This chain connects TRBV7-6 to TRBJ1-1, with 10 bases aligning to TRBD1. Germline CDR1 reads SGHVS; CDR2 reads FNYEAQ. The CDR3 is 18 residues long. Trimming cost V 5 bases and J 2 bases; bases outside gene matches: 14. CDR3 bases: TGTGCCAGCAGCCCCACCGGGACAGGGGTGGTCTATAACACTGAAGCTTTCTTT. It yields the protein CASSPTGTGVVYNTEAFF.

J is TRBJ2-7 and V is TRBV7-9; a weak D match, TRBD1 (7 bases). This CDR3 contains 13 residues. Germline assignment: CDR1 SEHNR and CDR2 FQNEAQ (reference sequence). With 5 bases removed from V and 2 bases from J, the gap between germline ends came to 10 bases. The CDR3 nucleotides are TGTGCCAGCAGCCCCAGGGGGGCCTACGAGCAGTACTTC. Translation: CASSPRGAYEQYF.

The genes are TRBV9 and TRBJ2-2, with unresolved D. V was shortened by 3 bases and J by 0 bases, with 3 bases between the two germline ends. In germline, CDR1 is SGDLS, CDR2 YYNGEE. This CDR3 comprises 13 residues. This CDR3 is CASSATNTGELFF. CDR3 DNA: TGTGCCAGCAGCGCTACGAACACCGGGGAGCTGTTTTTT.

This sequence joins TRBV7-9 and TRBJ1-5; tentatively, D is TRBD1 (6 bases). Trimming took off 1 base at V and 5 bases at J, with 9 bases between the two ends. This CDR3 comprises 14 residues. The germline CDR1 and CDR2 sequences are SEHNR and FQNEAQ (reference sequence). CDR3 in amino acids: CASSLGQADQPQHF. CDR3 nucleotides: TGTGCCAGCAGCTTAGGACAGGCGGATCAGCCCCAGCATTTT.

The chain couples TRBV4-1 to TRBJ2-1; D gene uncertain. Germline CDR1 MGHRA, CDR2 YSYEKL. The CDR3 consists of 15 residues. The V and J ends lost 0 bases and 8 bases respectively, with 14 bases between them. This CDR3 is CASSQDRPSVDEQFF. CDR3 DNA sequence: TGCGCCAGCAGCCAAGATCGTCCCAGCGTGGATGAGCAGTTCTTC.

This clone was detected a few times. The V call is TRBV27, the J call TRBJ1-6; no definite D call. The CDR3 sequence is 16 residues long. V gave up 4 bases and J gave up 1 base, with 11 bases separating them. Germline CDR1 MNHEY, CDR2 SMNVEV (reference sequence). Here the CDR3 reads CASSSLAVSYNSPLHF. CDR3 DNA sequence: TGTGCCAGCAGTTCGCTTGCGGTTTCCTATAATTCACCCCTCCACTTT.

CDR3: CASSQTGRAGEQYF. The CDR3 bases are TGTGCCAGCAGCCAAACAGGGCGAGCTGGCGAGCAGTACTTC. The chain joins TRBV14 to TRBJ2-7; D may be TRBD1 (6 bases). Germline assignment: CDR1 SGHDN and CDR2 FVKESK. V lost 2 bases and J 6 bases, leaving 14 bases between the germline ends. The CDR3 is 14 amino acids.

The V gene is TRBV19, the J gene TRBJ2-7, with 10 bases identical to TRBD1. Germline V lookup: CDR1 LNHDA, CDR2 SQIVND (reference sequence). Trimming removed 6 bases from V and 3 bases from J; junction bases left unmatched: 5. The CDR3 runs to 14 residues. CDR3: CASRAGTGVYEQYF. In DNA form, the CDR3 reads TGTGCCAGTAGGGCGGGGACAGGGGTCTACGAGCAGTACTTC.

The rearrangement uses TRBV7-9 and TRBJ1-4, with a tentative D call TRBD1 (5 bases). Germline-derived CDR1 and CDR2 are SEHNR and FQNEAQ (reference sequence). Trimming left V 1 base short and J 2 bases short, with 8 bases between. This CDR3 spans 15 amino acids. The CDR3 protein is CASSLERGTNEKLFF. The CDR3 region has the DNA TGTGCCAGCAGCTTAGAAAGGGGTACTAATGAAAAACTGTTTTTT.

The J gene is TRBJ2-7, the V gene TRBV2, with 8 positions matching TRBD1. With 9 bases clipped from V and 3 bases from J, the junction kept 4 bases outside the gene matches. The CDR3 consists of 12 residues. Germline V gene lookup returns CDR1 SNHLY and CDR2 FYNNEI. CDR3 DNA: TGTGCCAGTGAGGGACAGGACTACGAGCAGTACTTC. Residues: CASEGQDYEQYF.

This clone was seen a single time. V gene TRBV6-6 combines with J gene TRBJ2-3, with TRBD1 matching over 8 bases. The germline gives CDR1 MNHNY, CDR2 SVGAGI (reference sequence). J was trimmed by 0 bases and V by 6 bases; bases with no gene match: 2. This CDR3 has 14 amino acids. CDR3 loop: CASRRTGSTDTQYF. As DNA, the CDR3 is TGTGCCAGCAGGCGGACAGGGAGCACAGATACGCAGTATTTT.

This chain links TRBV2 with TRBJ1-2, with TRBD1 matching 7 bases. The length of the CDR3 is 15 residues. The V gene end was trimmed by 6 bases and the J gene end by 7 bases; junction bases not matched to a gene: 14. Germline V gene lookup returns CDR1 SNHLY and CDR2 FYNNEI. The CDR3 region is CASRREGAIQGGYTF. CDR3 DNA: TGTGCCAGCAGGCGAGAGGGGGCGATACAGGGTGGCTACACCTTC.

The V call is TRBV9, the J call TRBJ1-6; possibly TRBD1 for D (5 bases). Germline V gene sequence: CDR1 SGDLS, CDR2 YYNGEE. The CDR3 runs 14 residues. Trimming stripped 4 bases from V and 8 bases from J, with 13 bases between. The chain's CDR3 is CASSPGFRDSPLHF. The CDR3 DNA follows: TGTGCCAGCAGCCCCGGGTTCAGGGATTCACCCCTCCACTTT.

The chain recombines TRBV5-1 with TRBJ2-5; 11 bases align to TRBD2. CDR3 size: 15 residues. The germline CDR1 and CDR2 sequences are SGHRS and YFSETQ. The trim removed 3 bases at V and 1 base at J, leaving 2 bases unmatched. The DNA for the CDR3 is TGCGCCAGCAGCTCGCTAGCGGGGGGCCAAGAGACCCAGTACTTC. Encoded protein: CASSSLAGGQETQYF. The entire variable domain, with the rest obtained from reference TRBV5-1 and TRBJ2-5, is as follows: KAGVTQTPRYLIKTRGQQVTLSCSPISGHRSVSWYQQTPGQGLQFLFEYFSETQRNKGNFPGRFSGRQFSNSRSEMNVSTLELGDSALYLCASSSLAGGQETQYFGPGTRLLVL.